The T cell receptor beta chain described here comes from a study of blood T cells in healthy people across ages. This CDR3 contains 11 residues. Germline V gene lookup returns CDR1 DFQATT and CDR2 SNEGSKA (reference sequence). This clonotype was counted only a few times. Its antigen is not identified. Using a J-beta primer mix together with a sample-barcoded 5' primer, a second PCR was run for roughly 7 to 11 cycles. Via MiXCR, TCRdb re-called the 5' RACE reads, giving one row per CDR3 protein. The data contain fewer than 800,000 distinct CDR3 sequences, about half of them singletons. General study points: Any conclusive comparison of naive versus antigen-experienced cells was prevented by using unsorted PBMCs. The fall in TCR beta diversity per million T cells was roughly linear with age.

The sample comprised blood. The genes are TRBV20-1 and TRBJ2-4, with unresolved D. Gene TRBJ2-5 matches the end of the DNA better, so the J call may be wrong. The source is an older woman in good health. CDR3 residues: CSARPEETQYF. CDR3 DNA: TGCAGTGCTAGACCTGAAGAGACCCAGTACTTC.